This entry is about one TCR beta chain. These data originate in a study of cytotoxic CD8 clonotypes in ibrutinib-treated CLL. The germline gives CDR1 SGHVS, CDR2 FQNEAQ. The CDR3 is 14 amino acids. V was pared by 5 bases and J by 4 bases, with 14 bases between. The protocol was immunoSEQ multiplex PCR, while the TCRdb copy is restricted to in-frame clones and leaves out a portion. The sample has around 310,000 clones; about 77% are singletons. The sample in question was PBMCs, obtained before ibrutinib treatment. The chain is built from TRBV7-8 and TRBJ1-1, with a possible D match to TRBD1 (5 bases). The receptor was derived from a human donor with chronic lymphocytic leukemia. Here the CDR3 reads CASSPSRGGTEAFF. CDR3 sequence (DNA): TGTGCCAGCAGCCCGTCACGTGGGGGCACTGAAGCTTTCTTT. Combining the CDR3 with reference TRBV7-8 and TRBJ1-1 gives the whole variable domain GAGVSQSPRYKVAKRGQDVALRCDPISGHVSLFWYQQALGQGPEFLTYFQNEAQLDKSGLPSDRFFAERPEGSVSTLKIQRTQQEDSAVYLCASSPSRGGTEAFFGQGTRLTVV.